Reported below is one TCR beta chain. Per the germline V gene, CDR1 is MDHEN and CDR2 is SYDVKM. The CDR3 has 15 residues. Unmatched junction bases numbered 7, after V lost 5 bases and J lost 3 bases. The data were taken from a study of blood T cell repertoires in COVID-19. The protocol was immunoSEQ multiplex PCR, while the TCRdb copy is restricted to in-frame clones and leaves out a portion. This table has over 150,000 clones, 70% to 90% appearing once. Sequences were obtained from peripheral blood. The origin of this receptor is a man between 18 and 29 years old who had recovered from COVID-19. The genes are TRBV28 and TRBJ2-4; 7 nucleotides line up with TRBD1. CDR3 nucleotides: TGTGCCAGCAGTCCACAGGGGTCTAGCAAAAACATTCAGTACTTC. Encoded protein: CASSPQGSSKNIQYF.